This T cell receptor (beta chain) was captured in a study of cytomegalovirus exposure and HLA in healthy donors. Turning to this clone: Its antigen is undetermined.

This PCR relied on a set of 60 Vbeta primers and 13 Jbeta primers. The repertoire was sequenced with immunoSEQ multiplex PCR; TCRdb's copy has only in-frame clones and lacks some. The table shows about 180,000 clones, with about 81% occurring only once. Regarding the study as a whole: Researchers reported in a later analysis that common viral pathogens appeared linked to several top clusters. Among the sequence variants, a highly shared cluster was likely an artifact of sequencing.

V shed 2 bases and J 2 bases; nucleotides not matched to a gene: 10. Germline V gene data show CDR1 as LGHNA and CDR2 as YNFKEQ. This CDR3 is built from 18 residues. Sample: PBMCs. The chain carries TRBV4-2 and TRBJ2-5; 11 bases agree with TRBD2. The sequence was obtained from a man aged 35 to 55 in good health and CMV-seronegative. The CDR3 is CASSQLAGGPVPQETQYF. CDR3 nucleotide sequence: TGTGCCAGCAGCCAACTAGCGGGGGGCCCCGTACCTCAAGAGACCCAGTACTTC.